Presented here are 21 T cell receptor beta chains from one specimen sequenced in a study of T cell clones after liver transplantation. Only in-frame clones appear in the TCRdb table, and some are missing; sequencing was by immunoSEQ multiplex PCR. The sample has 90,000 to 120,000 clones, approximately 78% seen once. Sequenced here: CD4+ T cells from blood, sampled before liver transplant. The receptors originated from a human donor who received a liver transplant.

The chain links TRBV19 to TRBJ2-6; TRBD2 matches at 9 bases. This CDR3 contains 17 residues. With V trimmed by 6 bases and J by 1 base, 7 bases remained unmatched. Germline-derived CDR1 and CDR2 are LNHDA and SQIVND (reference sequence). CDR3 in DNA: TGTGCCAGTAGGGCCCGCGGGGGGGCTTCTGGGGCCAACGTCCTGACTTTC. The encoded protein is CASRARGGASGANVLTF.

A few counts support this clone. The CDR3 loop reads CSVSGGDGYTF. The CDR3 DNA sequence: TGCAGCGTTTCAGGGGGCGATGGCTACACCTTC. The genes are TRBV29-1 and TRBJ1-2, with TRBD1 identical over 8 bases. The CDR3 has 11 amino acids. V lost 5 bases, J lost 6 bases, and 2 bases stayed unmatched. Germline assignment: CDR1 SQVTM and CDR2 ANQGSEA.

V and J are TRBV19 and TRBJ2-1; a possible D gene is TRBD1 (5 bases). This CDR3 spans 14 amino acids. The germline V and J ends were trimmed by 11 bases and 2 bases, with 16 bases remaining between them. Germline assignment: CDR1 LNHDA and CDR2 SQIVND (reference sequence). The CDR3 DNA sequence: TGTGCCTTAATCAGGGCCGTAACCTACAATGAGCAGTTCTTC. Encoded protein: CALIRAVTYNEQFF.

The chain employs TRBV4-3 and TRBJ2-3; D unresolved. V dropped 3 bases and J dropped 3 bases, with 4 bases sitting between them. Germline CDR1 reads LGHNA; CDR2 reads YSLEER. CDR3 length: 12 residues. Here the CDR3 reads CASSQATDTQYF. In DNA form, the CDR3 reads TGCGCCAGCAGCCAGGCGACAGATACGCAGTATTTT.

This chain connects TRBV6-6 to TRBJ1-1; possible D gene TRBD1, 6 bases. The CDR3 runs to 13 residues. V was pared by 7 bases and J by 1 base, with 10 bases between. Germline loops: CDR1 MNHNY, CDR2 SVGAGI (reference sequence). The CDR3 reads CASKKGGNTEAFF. CDR3 DNA: TGTGCCAGCAAAAAAGGGGGGAACACTGAAGCTTTCTTT.

The gene calls are TRBV7-3 and TRBJ2-1; D perhaps matches TRBD2 (6 bases). The CDR3 consists of 15 residues. Germline V gene lookup returns CDR1 SGHTA and CDR2 FQGTGA. With 3 bases removed from V and 9 bases from J, the gap between germline ends came to 18 bases. The CDR3 nucleotides read TGTGCCAGCAGCTTTGGGTCTGGCGGGGTGTCTGAGCAGTTCTTC. It codes for CASSFGSGGVSEQFF. The full variable domain, completed using reference TRBV7-3 and TRBJ2-1, is GAGVSQTPSNKVTEKGKYVELRCDPISGHTALYWYRQSLGQGPEFLIYFQGTGAADDSGLPNDRFFAVRPEGSVSTLKIQRTERGDSAVYLCASSFGSGGVSEQFFGPGTRLTVL.

The V gene is TRBV7-8, the J gene TRBJ1-6; D not certain. The V gene lost 5 bases and the J gene lost 0 bases, with 5 bases spanning the gap. Per germline, CDR1 SGHVS and CDR2 FQNEAQ. The CDR3 loop spans 14 amino acids. As DNA, the CDR3 is TGTGCCAGCAGCAAGAGCTCCTATAATTCACCCCTCCACTTT. This gives the protein CASSKSSYNSPLHF.

The genes are TRBV11-2 and TRBJ2-2; unclear D gene. Germline CDR1 is SGHAT and CDR2 is FQNNGV. The V end was cut by 5 bases, the J end by 0 bases, with 7 bases between. This CDR3 has 14 amino acids. DNA for the CDR3: TGTGCCAGCAGCCACAACTCGAACACCGGGGAGCTGTTTTTT. Amino acid sequence: CASSHNSNTGELFF.

This chain uses TRBV4-2 with TRBJ2-7, with a weak D call TRBD2 (8 bases). The CDR3 totals 16 residues. Germline values: CDR1 LGHNA, CDR2 YNFKEQ. Trimming stripped 5 bases from V and 2 bases from J, with 19 bases between. The CDR3 loop reads CASSETGQRGTYEQYF. The DNA of the CDR3 is TGTGCCAGCAGCGAAACGGGACAGCGGGGGACCTACGAGCAGTACTTC.

This chain joins TRBV2 and TRBJ2-5; D remains ambiguous. CDR1 and CDR2 from the germline V gene are SNHLY and FYNNEI. There are 11 residues in the CDR3. V gave up 2 bases and J gave up 5 bases, with 3 bases separating them. The CDR3 spells CASSELETQYF. The CDR3, as DNA: TGTGCCAGCAGTGAACTCGAGACCCAGTACTTC.

Concerning this clone itself: The same CDR3 arises from other DNA sequences in this sample as well. The rearrangement joins TRBV28 to TRBJ1-1; possible D gene TRBD1, 5 bases. Deletions cut 2 bases from V and 2 bases from J, with 9 bases between. Germline CDR1 is MDHEN and CDR2 is SYDVKM. This CDR3 contains 14 residues. In DNA, the CDR3 is TGTGCCAGCAGTTTAATCAGGGCAAACACTGAAGCTTTCTTT. Protein product: CASSLIRANTEAFF.

The chain couples TRBV5-4 to TRBJ1-4, with a tentative D call TRBD1 (5 bases). The CDR3 totals 14 residues. Germline V lookup: CDR1 SGHNT, CDR2 YYREEE (reference sequence). V lost 0 bases, J lost 5 bases, and 8 bases lay in between. The CDR3 DNA follows: TGTGCCAGCAGCTTGGGGGGGTCGAATGAAAAACTGTTTTTT. Translated: CASSLGGSNEKLFF.

The chain is built from TRBV10-3 and TRBJ1-4; D gene unclear. This CDR3 spans 14 amino acids. Deletions cut 4 bases from V and 1 base from J, with 7 bases between. CDR1 is ENHRY, CDR2 SYGVKD, per germline. The CDR3 region is CAISAQETNEKLFF. In nucleotides, the CDR3 is TGTGCCATCAGTGCCCAGGAAACTAATGAAAAACTGTTTTTT.

The chain joins TRBV28 to TRBJ2-2, with 9 bases fitting TRBD2. Trimming at V came to 5 bases and at J to 4 bases, leaving 5 bases not matched to a gene. The germline CDR1 and CDR2 sequences are MDHEN and SYDVKM. The CDR3 has 15 amino acids. DNA for the CDR3: TGTGCCAGCAGTGGGCTAGCGGGATTCACCGGGGAGCTGTTTTTT. Translating gives CASSGLAGFTGELFF.

This chain links TRBV7-6 with TRBJ1-1; a weak D match, TRBD1 (5 bases). V was cut by 5 bases and J by 10 bases, with 20 bases left in between. CDR1 SGHVS and CDR2 FNYEAQ come from the germline V gene. CDR3 size: 14 residues. CDR3 loop: CASSPNTRGESAFF. CDR3 DNA sequence: TGTGCCAGCAGCCCGAATACTCGGGGGGAATCAGCTTTCTTT.

This chain links TRBV18 with TRBJ2-1; TRBD2 aligns across 11 bases. This CDR3 contains 15 residues. Germline CDR1 reads KGHSH; CDR2 reads LQKENI. After removal of 3 bases from V and 4 bases from J, the junction contained 2 bases not matched to a gene. DNA for the CDR3: TGTGCCAGCTCACCGGGACTAGCGGCTTACAATGAGCAGTTCTTC. Translating it yields CASSPGLAAYNEQFF.

In regard to this clone: Its ends do not fully match the called genes, so a read error is possible. J is TRBJ2-3 and V is TRBV18; D gene unclear. Germline CDR1 reads KGHSH; CDR2 reads LQKENI. The CDR3 spans 13 residues. The CDR3 sequence is CASAPSWADTQYF. As DNA, the CDR3 is TGTGCCAGCGCACCTAGTTGGGCAGATACGCAGTATTTT.

Many counts were recorded for this clone. The chain recombines TRBV7-6 with TRBJ1-6; TRBD1 matches at 9 bases. The CDR3 loop spans 13 amino acids. The germline V gene has CDR1 SGHVS and CDR2 FNYEAQ. V was clipped by 8 bases and J by 7 bases; unmatched bases: 3. CDR3 residues: CASSGTGNSPLHF. DNA for the CDR3: TGTGCCAGCTCCGGGACAGGGAATTCACCCCTCCACTTT.

The chain recombines TRBV5-1 with TRBJ2-5; 7 bases match TRBD1. The V gene end was trimmed by 4 bases and the J gene end by 5 bases; junction bases not matched to a gene: 8. Germline lookup yields CDR1 SGHRS and CDR2 YFSETQ. There are 14 residues in the CDR3. Here the CDR3 reads CASSVRQGRETQYF. The CDR3, as DNA: TGCGCCAGCAGCGTCCGACAGGGTCGCGAGACCCAGTACTTC.

This rearrangement joins TRBV30 to TRBJ2-2, with a tentative D call TRBD2 (6 bases). Between the trimmed V and J ends, which lost 0 bases and 4 bases, there was a span of 12 bases. The CDR3 has 15 residues. In germline, CDR1 is GTSNPN, CDR2 SVGIG (reference sequence). As DNA, the CDR3 is TGTGCCTGGAGTGTGGGGGGACCCCCCACCGGGGAGCTGTTTTTT. It yields the protein CAWSVGGPPTGELFF. The entire variable domain, with the rest obtained from reference TRBV30 and TRBJ2-2, is as follows: SQTIHQWPATLVQPVGSPLSLECTVEGTSNPNLYWYRQAAGRGLQLLFYSVGIGQISSEVPQNLSASRPQDRQFILSSKKLLLSDSGFYLCAWSVGGPPTGELFFGEGSRLTVL.

This chain joins TRBV7-3 and TRBJ2-1, with 7 bases that match TRBD1. From germline, CDR1 is SGHTA and CDR2 FQGTGA. J was trimmed by 10 bases and V by 0 bases; bases with no gene match: 3. The CDR3 has 13 residues. DNA for the CDR3: TGTGCCAGCAGCTTAACGAGACAGGGCGAGCAGTTCTTC. Protein: CASSLTRQGEQFF.